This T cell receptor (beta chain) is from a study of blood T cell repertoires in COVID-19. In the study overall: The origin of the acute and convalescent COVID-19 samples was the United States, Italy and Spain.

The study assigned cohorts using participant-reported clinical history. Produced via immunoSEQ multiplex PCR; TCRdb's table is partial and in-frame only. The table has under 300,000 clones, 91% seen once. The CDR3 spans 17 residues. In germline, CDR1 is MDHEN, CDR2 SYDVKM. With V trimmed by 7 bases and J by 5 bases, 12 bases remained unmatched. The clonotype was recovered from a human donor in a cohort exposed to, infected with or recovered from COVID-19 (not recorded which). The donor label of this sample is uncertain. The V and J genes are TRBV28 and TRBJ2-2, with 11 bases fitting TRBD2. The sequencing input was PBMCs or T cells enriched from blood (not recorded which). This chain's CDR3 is CASTLKLAGAGTGELFF. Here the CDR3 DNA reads TGTGCCAGCACCTTGAAACTAGCGGGGGCAGGAACCGGGGAGCTGTTTTTT.